The 10 T cell receptor beta chains presented below share a single source sample, sequenced in a study of beta chain features in type 1 diabetes. Findings and limits, study-wide: In all four CD4+ subsets, TCRB CDR3 length was significantly, moderately reduced in type 1 diabetes.

Sequenced material consisted of expressed TCRB transcripts (all of the isolated RNA was reverse transcribed). Produced via immunoSEQ multiplex PCR; TCRdb's table is partial and in-frame only. The table includes 330,000 or so clones, roughly an eighth detected once. The antigens for these receptors are not known. Sequenced material: naive CD4+ T cells from blood. These receptors were obtained from a woman younger than 35 with type 1 diabetes.

The chain couples TRBV5-1 to TRBJ1-4; 10 bases fit TRBD1. The V and J ends lost 0 bases and 8 bases, in that order; junction bases with no gene match: 4. This CDR3 contains 15 residues. Per germline, CDR1 SGHRS and CDR2 YFSETQ. This CDR3 is CASSLAGTGEEKLFF. In DNA form, the CDR3 reads TGCGCCAGCAGCTTGGCCGGGACAGGGGAGGAAAAACTGTTTTTT. The whole variable domain, filled in from reference TRBV5-1 and TRBJ1-4, reads KAGVTQTPRYLIKTRGQQVTLSCSPISGHRSVSWYQQTPGQGLQFLFEYFSETQRNKGNFPGRFSGRQFSNSRSEMNVSTLELGDSALYLCASSLAGTGEEKLFFGSGTQLSVL.

A few counts support this clone. This chain connects TRBV7-9 to TRBJ1-1; TRBD1 is a possible D gene (5 bases). V shed 3 bases and J shed 5 bases, with 13 bases lying between them. Germline CDR1 and CDR2: SEHNR and FQNEAQ (reference sequence). This CDR3 is 14 amino acids long. This CDR3 reads CASSLESTVTEAFF. The CDR3 coding sequence is TGTGCCAGCAGCTTGGAATCGACAGTAACTGAAGCTTTCTTT.

Only a few counts were recorded for this clone. The genes are TRBV19 and TRBJ2-1; 11 nucleotides line up with TRBD1. Looked up from germline, CDR1 is LNHDA and CDR2 is SQIVND (reference sequence). There are 15 residues in the CDR3. Trimming at V came to 5 bases and at J to 3 bases, leaving 3 bases not matched to a gene. The CDR3 reads CASSAGTGGYNEQFF. CDR3 sequence (DNA): TGTGCCAGTAGTGCAGGGACAGGGGGCTACAATGAGCAGTTCTTC.

This clone came up a few times. The chain joins TRBV5-4 to TRBJ2-5; TRBD1 agrees at 10 bases. With 4 bases clipped from V and 4 bases from J, the junction kept 7 bases outside the gene matches. Germline CDR1 and CDR2: SGHNT and YYREEE (reference sequence). The CDR3 totals 15 residues. The CDR3 DNA reads as TGTGCCAGCAGCGATCCCCGACAGGGGGCAGAGACCCAGTACTTC. Translation gives CASSDPRQGAETQYF.

The rearrangement uses TRBV9 and TRBJ1-2; maybe TRBD1 (5 bases). Germline CDR1 is SGDLS and CDR2 is YYNGEE. This CDR3 is 15 amino acids long. Trimming shortened V by 0 bases and J by 3 bases, and 12 bases separated the two germline ends. CDR3 protein: CASSVGLGGDYGYTF. DNA of the CDR3: TGTGCCAGCAGCGTAGGTCTGGGGGGGGACTATGGCTACACCTTC.

The V call is TRBV11-3, the J call TRBJ2-1; TRBD2 matches at 8 bases. The germline CDR1 and CDR2 sequences are SGHNT and YENEEA. Trimming took 2 bases from V and 5 from J; bases not matched to a gene: 11. There are 17 residues in the CDR3. The CDR3 DNA reads TGTGCCAGCAGCTTAAATCTTGCCAGCGGGAGCCACAATGAGCAGTTCTTC. Translation: CASSLNLASGSHNEQFF.

This clone was observed a handful of times. V is TRBV5-1 and J is TRBJ2-3, with 13 positions matching TRBD2. Looked up from germline, CDR1 is SGHRS and CDR2 is YFSETQ. The junction had 2 bases not matched to a gene; V was cut back by 4 bases and J by 0 bases. This CDR3 comprises 16 residues. The CDR3 is CASSAGLAGSTDTQYF. The DNA for the CDR3 is TGCGCCAGCAGCGCGGGACTAGCGGGAAGCACAGATACGCAGTATTTT.

The chain carries TRBV5-4 and TRBJ2-5, with 8 bases matching TRBD2. Trimming at V came to 0 bases and at J to 6 bases, leaving 4 bases not matched to a gene. The germline V gene has CDR1 SGHNT and CDR2 YYREEE (reference sequence). This CDR3 is 14 amino acids long. The CDR3, as DNA: TGTGCCAGCAGCTTGGACGGGGGGGGGAAGACCCAGTACTTC. This sequence encodes CASSLDGGGKTQYF.

The chain is built from TRBV27 and TRBJ2-6, with a tentative D call TRBD2 (5 bases). CDR3 length equals 14 residues. Germline CDR1 reads MNHEY; CDR2 reads SMNVEV (reference sequence). Trimming removed 6 bases at V and 3 bases at J, with 9 bases between. Here the CDR3 DNA reads TGTGCCAGCAGCGAGGGTTTTGGGGCCAACGTCCTGACTTTC. It translates to CASSEGFGANVLTF.

This clone occurred a few times. The rearrangement links TRBV29-1 to TRBJ2-3, with D possibly being TRBD2 (5 bases). CDR1 and CDR2 (germline): SQVTM, ANQGSEA. This CDR3 is 14 amino acids long. V was clipped by 5 bases and J by 2 bases, with 14 bases between them. CDR3 protein: CSVPHGSNTDTQYF. The CDR3 DNA follows: TGCAGCGTTCCCCATGGGAGCAACACAGATACGCAGTATTTT.